This TCR beta chain was found in a study of shared clonotypes between healthy human individuals. General observations from the study: Clonotypes not shared had lower generation probabilities than those common to all four donors.

Worth noting for this clone: What it binds is unknown.

Healthy and HIV-negative, the adult donors had no recent acute infections or vaccinations. Germline V CDR1 and CDR2: SGHAT, FQNNGV. The CDR3 has 15 amino acids. Trimming took 0 bases from V and 1 from J, leaving 6 bases between them. The repertoire was sequenced with immunoSEQ multiplex PCR; TCRdb's copy has only in-frame clones and lacks some. Here the sample spans 2 million to 2.5 million clones, 85% to 95% being singletons. This sequence was found in a man aged 18 to 30 in good health. Some clones in this sample may be carry-over from other donors' samples. The chain links TRBV11-2 to TRBJ2-2; D call uncertain. Sequenced material: naive CD4+ T cells from PBMCs. Specified subset: CD45RA+ positively selected. The CDR3 region is CASSLELRNTGELFF. For the CDR3, the DNA is TGTGCCAGCAGCTTAGAACTCAGGAACACCGGGGAGCTGTTTTTT.